This T cell receptor (beta chain) was sequenced for a study of T cell responses to AZD1222 COVID-19 vaccine. Data came from immunoSEQ multiplex PCR; TCRdb stores just in-frame clones and leaves some out. This table has about 140,000 clones, 85% to 95% appearing once. Germline V lookup: CDR1 SEHNR, CDR2 FQNEAQ (reference sequence). This CDR3 region has 17 residues. Trimming at V came to 6 bases and at J to 7 bases, leaving 13 bases not matched to a gene. The TCR originated in an adult who received the AZD1222 COVID-19 vaccine. The chain uses TRBV7-9 and TRBJ1-6, with 9 bases matching TRBD1. The sample in question was peripheral blood, obtained 28 days after the second AZD1222 dose. The CDR3 loop is CASSPTTGTGNNSPLHF. The CDR3 region has the DNA TGTGCCAGCAGTCCTACAACGGGGACAGGGAACAATTCACCCCTCCACTTT. Complete variable domain (other parts from reference TRBV7-9 and TRBJ1-6): DTGVSQNPRHKITKRGQNVTFRCDPISEHNRLYWYRQTLGQGPEFLTYFQNEAQLEKSRLLSDRFSAERPKGSFSTLEIQRTEQGDSAMYLCASSPTTGTGNNSPLHFGNGTRLTVT.